Shown below are 2 T cell receptor beta chains from a single sample sequenced in a study of blood T cell repertoires in COVID-19. TCRdb's copy holds only in-frame clones and misses some; the assay was immunoSEQ multiplex PCR. This sample yields around 250,000 clones, of which around nine tenths are seen a single time; more than 6.5% belongs to the top ten. What was sequenced was peripheral blood. These receptor sequences come from a woman in her sixties or seventies with active or convalescent COVID-19.

The sample holds one count of this clone. This rearrangement joins TRBV27 to TRBJ1-1, with a possible D match to TRBD1 (6 bases). CDR3 length: 12 amino acids. Germline CDR1 and CDR2: MNHEY and SMNVEV (reference sequence). V was pared by 3 bases and J by 11 bases, with 13 bases between. The CDR3 nucleotides are TGTGCCAGCAGTTTCAGGGGTGGGCAGGCTTTCTTT. Translation gives CASSFRGGQAFF.

This chain joins TRBV6-6 and TRBJ2-1; D uncertain. V shed 8 bases and J shed 7 bases, with 6 bases lying between them. Germline CDR1 is MNHNY and CDR2 is SVGAGI (reference sequence). CDR3 length equals 10 residues. The CDR3 DNA reads as TGTGCCAGCTTCAATAATGAGCAGTTCTTC. Its protein is CASFNNEQFF.